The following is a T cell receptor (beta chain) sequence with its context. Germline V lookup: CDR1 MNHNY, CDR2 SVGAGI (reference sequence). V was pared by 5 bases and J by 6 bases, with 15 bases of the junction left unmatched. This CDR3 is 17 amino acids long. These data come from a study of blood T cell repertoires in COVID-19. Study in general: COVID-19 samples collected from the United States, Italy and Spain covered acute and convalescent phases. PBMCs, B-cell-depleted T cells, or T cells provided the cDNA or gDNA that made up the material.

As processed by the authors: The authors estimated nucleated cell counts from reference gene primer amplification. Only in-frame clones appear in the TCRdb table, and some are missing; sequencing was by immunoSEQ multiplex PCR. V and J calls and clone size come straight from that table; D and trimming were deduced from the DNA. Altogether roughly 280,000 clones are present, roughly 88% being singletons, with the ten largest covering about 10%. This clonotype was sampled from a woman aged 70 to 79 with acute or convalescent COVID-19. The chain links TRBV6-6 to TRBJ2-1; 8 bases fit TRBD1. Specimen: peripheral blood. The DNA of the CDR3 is TGTGCCAGCAGTCGAAAAGAGCCGGGACAGGCGGGCAATGAGCAGTTCTTC. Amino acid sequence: CASSRKEPGQAGNEQFF.